One and the same sample provided the 7 T cell receptor beta chains below, sequenced in a study of cytomegalovirus exposure and HLA in healthy donors. Using immunoSEQ multiplex PCR, the repertoire was profiled, and TCRdb retains in-frame clones only, with some absent. The sample holds about 160,000 clones; 88% are singletons and the top ten take about 2.7%. Specimen: PBMCs. The receptors stem from a man aged 18 to 30 in good health and CMV-seronegative.

V usage is TRBV6-6 and J usage is TRBJ1-2; D remains unclear. This CDR3 is built from 13 residues. Germline V CDR1 and CDR2: MNHNY, SVGAGI (reference sequence). V was cut by 6 bases and J by 0 bases, with 8 bases left in between. For the CDR3, the DNA is TGTGCCAGCAGGACCCAGGCTAACTATGGCTACACCTTC. Its translation: CASRTQANYGYTF.

The chain uses TRBV5-1 and TRBJ2-7; possibly TRBD2 for D (5 bases). Per the germline V gene, CDR1 is SGHRS and CDR2 is YFSETQ. This CDR3 region has 12 residues. The V end was cut by 7 bases, the J end by 5 bases, with 13 bases between. DNA for the CDR3: TGCGCCAGCCTCGGACGGGGAGACGAGCAGTACTTC. It encodes CASLGRGDEQYF.

The chain joins TRBV5-8 to TRBJ2-1; a possible D gene is TRBD1 (5 bases). Germline lookup yields CDR1 SGHTS and CDR2 YDEGEE. V lost 2 bases and J lost 0, with 9 bases in between. This CDR3 comprises 15 residues. The CDR3, as DNA: TGTGCCAGCAGCTTAGGGGTAAGCTCCTACAATGAGCAGTTCTTC. Translated, it gives CASSLGVSSYNEQFF.

The chain carries TRBV6-6 and TRBJ1-3; no definite D call. The CDR3 length is 12 residues. CDR1 is MNHNY, CDR2 SVGAGI, per germline (reference sequence). Trimming took off 7 bases at V and 5 bases at J, with 9 bases between the two ends. CDR3 sequence: CASTHGRNTIYF. The CDR3 DNA sequence: TGTGCCAGCACCCACGGGAGAAACACCATATATTTT.

The chain links TRBV28 to TRBJ2-2, with a possible D match to TRBD1 (6 bases). Germline CDR1 reads MDHEN; CDR2 reads SYDVKM. The V end lost 4 bases, the J end lost 2 bases, and 8 bases lay between the germline ends. The CDR3 has 14 residues. The CDR3, as DNA: TGTGCCAGCAGTTCGGGACAAAACACCGGGGAGCTGTTTTTT. Its protein product is CASSSGQNTGELFF.

The chain is built from TRBV27 and TRBJ2-1; D might be TRBD2 (7 bases). This CDR3 region has 16 residues. V lost 0 bases to trimming and J lost 6 bases, with 15 bases between them. Germline V gene lookup returns CDR1 MNHEY and CDR2 SMNVEV (reference sequence). The CDR3, as DNA: TGTGCCAGCAGTTTATCAAGGGGGAGGGGATTCAATGAGCAGTTCTTC. It is translated as CASSLSRGRGFNEQFF.

The chain employs TRBV15 and TRBJ1-6, with D hard to call. Trimming removed 0 bases from V and 5 bases from J, with 14 bases in between. CDR3 length: 17 residues. Germline V gives CDR1 LNHNV, CDR2 YYDKDF (reference sequence). The CDR3 nucleotides read TGTGCCACCAGCAGAGATAGAACCCCGGGAGATAATTCACCCCTCCACTTT. It codes for CATSRDRTPGDNSPLHF.